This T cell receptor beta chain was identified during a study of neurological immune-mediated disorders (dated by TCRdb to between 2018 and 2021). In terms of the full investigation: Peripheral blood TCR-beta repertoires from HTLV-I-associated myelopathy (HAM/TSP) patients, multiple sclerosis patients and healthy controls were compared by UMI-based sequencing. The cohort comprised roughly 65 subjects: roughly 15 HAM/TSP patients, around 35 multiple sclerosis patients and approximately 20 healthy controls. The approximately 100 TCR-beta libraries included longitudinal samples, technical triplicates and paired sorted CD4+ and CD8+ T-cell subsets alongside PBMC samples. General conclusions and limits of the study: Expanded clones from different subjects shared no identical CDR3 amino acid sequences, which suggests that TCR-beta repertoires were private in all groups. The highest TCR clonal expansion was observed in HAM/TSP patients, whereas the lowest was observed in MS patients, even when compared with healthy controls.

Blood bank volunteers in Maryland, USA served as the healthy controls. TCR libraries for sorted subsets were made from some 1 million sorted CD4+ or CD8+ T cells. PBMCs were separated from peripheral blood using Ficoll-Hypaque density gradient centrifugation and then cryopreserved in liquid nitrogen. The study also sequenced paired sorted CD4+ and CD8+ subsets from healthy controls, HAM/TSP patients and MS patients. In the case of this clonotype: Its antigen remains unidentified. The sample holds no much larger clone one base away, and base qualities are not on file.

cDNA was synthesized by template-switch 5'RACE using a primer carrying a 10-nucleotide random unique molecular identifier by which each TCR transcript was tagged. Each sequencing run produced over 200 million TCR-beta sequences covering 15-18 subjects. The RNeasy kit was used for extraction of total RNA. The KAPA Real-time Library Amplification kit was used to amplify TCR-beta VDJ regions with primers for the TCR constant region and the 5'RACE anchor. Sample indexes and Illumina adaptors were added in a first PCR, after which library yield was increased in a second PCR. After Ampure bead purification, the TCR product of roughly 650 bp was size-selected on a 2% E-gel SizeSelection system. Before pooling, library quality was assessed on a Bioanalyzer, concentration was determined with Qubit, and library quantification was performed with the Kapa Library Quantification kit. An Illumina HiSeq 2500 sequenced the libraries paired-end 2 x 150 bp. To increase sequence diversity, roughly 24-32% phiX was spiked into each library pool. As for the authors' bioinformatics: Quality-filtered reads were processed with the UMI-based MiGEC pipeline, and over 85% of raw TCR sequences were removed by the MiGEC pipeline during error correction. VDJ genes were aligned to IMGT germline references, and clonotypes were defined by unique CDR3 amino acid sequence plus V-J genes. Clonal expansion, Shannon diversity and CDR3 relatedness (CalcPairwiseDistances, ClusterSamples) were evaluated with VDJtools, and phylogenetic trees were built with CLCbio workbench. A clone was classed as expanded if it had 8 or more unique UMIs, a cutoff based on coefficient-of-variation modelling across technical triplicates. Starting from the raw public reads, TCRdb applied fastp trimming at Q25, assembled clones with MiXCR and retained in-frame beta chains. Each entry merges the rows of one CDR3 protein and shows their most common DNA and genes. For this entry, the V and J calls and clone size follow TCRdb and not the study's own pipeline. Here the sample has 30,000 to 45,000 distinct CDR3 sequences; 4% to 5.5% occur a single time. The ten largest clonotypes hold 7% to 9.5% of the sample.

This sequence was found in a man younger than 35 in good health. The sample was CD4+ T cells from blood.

The nucleotides are TGTGCCAGCAGCTTAGACGGGACAGGGACCTACGAGCAGTACTTC. Its translation reads: CASSLDGTGTYEQYF. The chain joins TRBV7-9 to TRBJ2-7; 9 bases in the junction line up with TRBD1. CDR1 and CDR2 (SEHNR, FQNEAQ) derive from the germline V gene (reference sequence). From cysteine to phenylalanine, the CDR3 is 15 amino acids long. Only the CDR3 part of the read is kept: 45 bases, read in frame from the first base. V has 1 base trimmed and J has 2 bases trimmed; junction bases matching no gene number 3.